These 30 T cell receptor beta chains share one sample of origin, sequenced in a study of blood T cells in healthy people across ages. PCR was performed a second time for roughly 7 to 12 cycles using a sample-barcoded 5' primer and a J-beta primer mix. TCRdb reanalysed the 5' RACE reads using MiXCR and keeps one entry per CDR3 protein. The sample consists of roughly 570,000 distinct CDR3 sequences, about 25% of them appearing once. The sequenced material came from blood. The receptors shown here come from a woman in her 70s in good health.

This chain's CDR3 is CASSVDGYTQYF. CDR3 nucleotides: TGTGCCAGCAGTGTCGACGGATATACGCAGTATTTT. The V call is TRBV27, the J call TRBJ2-3; D gene ambiguous. V was pared by 5 bases and J by 7 bases, with 10 bases between. Looked up from germline, CDR1 is MNHEY and CDR2 is SMNVEV (reference sequence). The CDR3 runs 12 residues.

This clonotype was seen a few times. The chain's CDR3 is CASSQGVVAEYNLGETQYF. CDR3 nucleotides: TGTGCCAGCAGCCAAGGGGTGGTAGCGGAATACAATTTGGGAGAGACCCAGTACTTC. The V gene is TRBV14, the J gene TRBJ2-5, with D tentatively TRBD2 (6 bases). Per the germline V gene, CDR1 is SGHDN and CDR2 is FVKESK. V lost 1 base, J lost 4 bases, and 25 bases lay in between. The CDR3 sequence is 19 residues long.

This clonotype was picked up a small number of times. This chain uses TRBV4-3 with TRBJ2-4; possible D gene TRBD2, 5 bases. There are 16 residues in the CDR3. The germline V gene has CDR1 LGHNA and CDR2 YSLEER. V was shortened by 0 bases and J by 6 bases, with 15 bases between the two germline ends. This chain's CDR3 is CASSQDLASFPNIQYF. The CDR3 bases are TGCGCCAGCAGCCAAGATCTGGCTAGCTTCCCAAACATTCAGTACTTC.

The CDR3 coding sequence is TGCAGCGCCTCTGGTTCCACCTACGAGCAGTACTTC. Its translation: CSASGSTYEQYF. The V gene is TRBV29-1, the J gene TRBJ2-7, with D unclear. The CDR3 runs 12 residues. Trimming cost V 7 bases and J 2 bases, with 12 bases left between them. Germline V lookup: CDR1 SQVTM, CDR2 ANQGSEA.

The chain has TRBV6-2 or TRBV6-3 and TRBJ2-5; D is possibly TRBD1 or TRBD2 (5 bases each). Deletions cut 5 bases from V and 2 bases from J, with 12 bases between. Germline values: CDR1 MNHEY, CDR2 SVGEGT. The CDR3 contains 14 residues. CDR3 region: CASSNRDPQETQYF. The CDR3 DNA reads as TGTGCCAGCAGTAACCGGGACCCGCAAGAGACCCAGTACTTC.

This clonotype was counted many times. The rearrangement joins TRBV5-1 to TRBJ1-2; D not resolved. The V end lost 0 bases, the J end lost 4 bases, and 13 bases lay between the germline ends. The CDR3 runs 15 residues. Per germline, CDR1 SGHRS and CDR2 YFSETQ. CDR3 sequence reads: CASSLGGPNSYGYTF. As DNA, the CDR3 is TGCGCCAGCAGCTTGGGAGGGCCAAACTCCTATGGCTACACCTTC.

This chain joins TRBV6-5 and TRBJ2-7; the D is unclear. The CDR3 totals 13 residues. Germline assignment: CDR1 MNHEY and CDR2 SVGAGI. V lost 0 bases, J lost 3 bases, and 6 bases lay in between. DNA of the CDR3: TGTGCCAGCAGTTACTCGAAGGGCTACGAGCAGTACTTC. Amino acid sequence: CASSYSKGYEQYF.

The chain couples TRBV12-3 or TRBV12-4 to TRBJ1-2; D not resolved. V was cut by 1 base and J by 4 bases, with 7 bases left in between. The CDR3 totals 13 residues. The CDR3 here is CASSLDVGYGYTF. The CDR3 DNA is TGTGCCAGCAGTTTAGATGTCGGCTATGGCTACACCTTC.

The rearrangement links TRBV7-2 to TRBJ2-5, with D possibly being TRBD1 (6 bases). Germline V CDR1 and CDR2: SGHTA, FQGNSA. The CDR3 contains 15 residues. V was pared by 5 bases and J by 2 bases, with 15 bases between. The DNA of the CDR3 is TGTGCCAGCAGCGCCCCGGGACACCTTCAAGAGACCCAGTACTTC. Translating gives CASSAPGHLQETQYF.

The genes are TRBV27 and TRBJ1-1; no reliable D call. The CDR3 consists of 15 residues. Germline lookup yields CDR1 MNHEY and CDR2 SMNVEV (reference sequence). V lost 2 bases, J lost 3 bases, and 13 bases lay in between. The CDR3 nucleotides read TGTGCCAGCAGTTTACTACCCAGGTGGGACACTGAAGCTTTCTTT. Amino acids: CASSLLPRWDTEAFF.

The chain employs TRBV20-1 and TRBJ2-2, with D maybe TRBD2 (6 bases). The CDR3 has 14 amino acids. Trimming pared 2 bases from V and 5 bases from J, leaving 12 bases between. CDR1 is DFQATT and CDR2 is SNEGSKA in the germline V gene (reference sequence). The DNA for the CDR3 is TGCAGTGCTAGACCCGGGAGTGGGACCGGGGAGCTGTTTTTT. It is translated as CSARPGSGTGELFF.

The chain combines TRBV5-1 with TRBJ2-7, with 7 positions matching TRBD1. Germline values: CDR1 SGHRS, CDR2 YFSETQ. This CDR3 spans 15 amino acids. With 4 bases clipped from V and 0 bases from J, the junction kept 7 bases outside the gene matches. This CDR3 is CASSPEGAYSYEQYF. The DNA of the CDR3 is TGCGCCAGCAGCCCCGAGGGGGCTTACTCCTACGAGCAGTACTTC.

This clonotype appeared a few times. This chain connects TRBV9 to TRBJ1-3, with D perhaps matching TRBD1 (6 bases). Germline values: CDR1 SGDLS, CDR2 YYNGEE. V dropped 0 bases and J dropped 3 bases, with 13 bases sitting between them. The length of the CDR3 is 16 residues. DNA of the CDR3: TGTGCCAGCAGCGTAGGGGACGGGGGCCGTGGAAACACCATATATTTT. Translation gives CASSVGDGGRGNTIYF.

This rearrangement joins TRBV5-1 to TRBJ2-2, with D possibly TRBD1 on 6 matching bases. CDR3 size: 15 residues. In germline, CDR1 is SGHRS, CDR2 YFSETQ. V lost 4 bases to trimming and J lost 4 bases, with 14 bases between them. In nucleotides, the CDR3 is TGCGCCAGCAGCCAAGGGGGATTTGGCACCGGGGAGCTGTTTTTT. This encodes CASSQGGFGTGELFF.

The V call is TRBV11-2, the J call TRBJ1-3, with a weak D call TRBD1 (5 bases). Per germline, CDR1 SGHAT and CDR2 FQNNGV. This CDR3 is 16 amino acids long. Trimming cost V 1 base and J 0 bases, with 10 bases left between them. The CDR3 sequence: CASSLGQLSSGNTIYF. The CDR3 nucleotides read TGTGCCAGCAGCTTAGGACAGCTATCCTCTGGAAACACCATATATTTT.

In its sample, this clonotype was seen a few times. The gene calls are TRBV7-9 and TRBJ1-3, with TRBD1 matching 10 bases. Germline lookup yields CDR1 SEHNR and CDR2 FQNEAQ (reference sequence). This CDR3 spans 17 amino acids. V was pared by 5 bases and J by 1 base, with 8 bases of the junction left unmatched. The CDR3 is CASSQGQGIFSGNTIYF. The DNA for the CDR3 is TGTGCCAGCAGCCAGGGACAGGGGATTTTTTCTGGAAACACCATATATTTT.

The chain uses TRBV2 and TRBJ2-1; 9 bases fit TRBD2. The germline CDR1 and CDR2 sequences are SNHLY and FYNNEI. This CDR3 is built from 14 residues. V lost 8 bases, J lost 0 bases, and 2 bases stayed unmatched. CDR3 nucleotides: TGTGCCAGCTTAGCGGGGGTCTCCTACAATGAGCAGTTCTTC. Its translation is CASLAGVSYNEQFF.

This clonotype was counted only a few times. The chain couples TRBV29-1 to TRBJ1-2, with a weak D call TRBD1 (5 bases). Trimming stripped 4 bases from V and 3 bases from J, with 12 bases between. Germline assignment: CDR1 SQVTM and CDR2 ANQGSEA. This CDR3 is 13 amino acids long. The CDR3 DNA reads TGCAGCGTTGGGCAGGGCGGGGACTATGGCTACACCTTC. This encodes CSVGQGGDYGYTF.

This clonotype was counted a few times. CDR3 DNA sequence: TGTGCCAGCAGCGCGTCTAGCGGGGGAAGAGAGACCCAGTACTTC. Translating it yields CASSASSGGRETQYF. The chain is built from TRBV7-3 and TRBJ2-5; 10 bases match TRBD2. The CDR3 is 15 residues long. The V and J ends lost 5 bases and 4 bases, in that order; junction bases with no gene match: 7. Germline V gene sequence: CDR1 SGHTA, CDR2 FQGTGA. Based on the CDR3 plus reference TRBV7-3 and TRBJ2-5, the full variable domain is GAGVSQTPSNKVTEKGKYVELRCDPISGHTALYWYRQSLGQGPEFLIYFQGTGAADDSGLPNDRFFAVRPEGSVSTLKIQRTERGDSAVYLCASSASSGGRETQYFGPGTRLLVL.

The J gene is TRBJ2-5, the V gene TRBV28; a weak D match, TRBD2 (5 bases). Near its end, the DNA agrees better with TRBJ2-7, so the J call may be wrong. Germline V lookup: CDR1 MDHEN, CDR2 SYDVKM. This CDR3 has 12 amino acids. CDR3 loop: CASRGMVGEQYF. In DNA form, the CDR3 reads TGTGCCAGCCGAGGGATGGTGGGCGAGCAGTACTTC.

This clonotype has only one observation. The chain combines TRBV7-9 with TRBJ2-7; 7 bases align to TRBD2. This CDR3 region has 16 residues. V shed 5 bases, J shed 1 base, and the junction held 11 bases outside the gene matches. The germline V gene encodes CDR1 SEHNR and CDR2 FQNEAQ (reference sequence). CDR3 bases: TGTGCCAGCAGCCCTCCTAGCGGCAAGGGGTCCTACGAGCAGTACTTC. Translation gives CASSPPSGKGSYEQYF.

This clonotype was found a few times. V usage is TRBV7-3 and J usage is TRBJ2-1; unclear D gene. V was clipped by 1 base and J by 12 bases, with 13 bases between them. In germline, CDR1 is SGHTA, CDR2 FQGTGA. The CDR3 runs to 13 residues. The CDR3 DNA reads as TGTGCCAGCAGCTTAAAGTCAGAGACGGCGCAGTTCTTC. This sequence encodes CASSLKSETAQFF. Combining the CDR3 with reference TRBV7-3 and TRBJ2-1 gives the whole variable domain GAGVSQTPSNKVTEKGKYVELRCDPISGHTALYWYRQSLGQGPEFLIYFQGTGAADDSGLPNDRFFAVRPEGSVSTLKIQRTERGDSAVYLCASSLKSETAQFFGPGTRLTVL.

This clonotype was observed a few times. The CDR3 nucleotides read TGTGCCAGCTCACCAAGACAGGGGGAGAACACCGGGGAGCTGTTTTTT. Its protein is CASSPRQGENTGELFF. The J gene is TRBJ2-2, the V gene TRBV18, with 9 bases fitting TRBD1. The CDR3 has 16 residues. Trimming cost V 2 bases and J 1 base; bases outside gene matches: 2. Germline-derived CDR1 and CDR2 are KGHSH and LQKENI.

This clonotype was counted between two and nine times. Germline is not matched at one junction end, which may reflect a read error. The chain is built from TRBV7-9 and TRBJ2-7; D is uncertain. Germline V gene sequence: CDR1 SEHNR, CDR2 FQNEAQ (reference sequence). The CDR3 length is 12 residues. The CDR3 DNA sequence: TGTGCCGGCAGCTCGGTCTCCTACGAGCAGTACTTC. Its protein is CAGSSVSYEQYF.

The table lists this clonotype with a few counts. The gene calls are TRBV5-1 and TRBJ1-1; the D is unclear. V was pared by 1 base and J by 4 bases, with 11 bases between. CDR3 size: 14 residues. CDR1 and CDR2 (germline): SGHRS, YFSETQ. CDR3 region: CASSLQIPGTEAFF. The CDR3, as DNA: TGCGCCAGCAGCTTGCAAATTCCGGGCACTGAAGCTTTCTTT.

Concerning this clonotype itself: A read error may produce the germline difference seen at one junction end. V usage is TRBV6-1 and J usage is TRBJ2-7; 8 bases are shared with TRBD1. Germline V lookup: CDR1 MNHNS, CDR2 SASEGT. The CDR3 contains 16 residues. CDR3: CASSEVSTGGTYEQHF. The CDR3 coding sequence is TGTGCCAGCAGTGAAGTGTCAACAGGGGGAACCTACGAGCAGCACTTC.

V usage is TRBV5-1 and J usage is TRBJ2-5, with unresolved D. The germline V gene encodes CDR1 SGHRS and CDR2 YFSETQ. V lost 3 bases, J lost 8 bases, and 14 bases lay in between. This CDR3 is 13 amino acids long. The CDR3 reads CASSSDPAGTQYF. The CDR3 DNA reads TGCGCCAGCAGCTCGGACCCCGCAGGTACCCAGTACTTC.

This clonotype was counted between two and nine times. The chain is built from TRBV3-1 and TRBJ1-3, with D possibly matching TRBD1 (5 bases). CDR3 length: 16 amino acids. Germline loops: CDR1 LGHDT, CDR2 YNNKEL (reference sequence). The V end was cut by 1 base, the J end by 2 bases, with 12 bases between. The CDR3 DNA sequence: TGTGCCAGCAGCCAAGTCCAGGGATGGACTGGAAACACCATATATTTT. Protein product: CASSQVQGWTGNTIYF.

In this sample, this clonotype turned up a few times. This rearrangement joins TRBV6-5 to TRBJ2-3; D is ambiguous. The CDR3 length is 14 residues. With 2 bases removed from V and 0 bases from J, the gap between germline ends came to 6 bases. Germline V lookup: CDR1 MNHEY, CDR2 SVGAGI. Here the CDR3 reads CASSYGYSTDTQYF. CDR3 nucleotides: TGTGCCAGCAGTTACGGTTATAGCACAGATACGCAGTATTTT.

This clonotype was recorded a few times. J is TRBJ2-1 and V is TRBV12-5; no definite D call. The assigned J gene may be wrong: the sequence end matches TRBJ2-7 better. CDR3 length: 14 residues. Germline loops: CDR1 LGHNT, CDR2 FRNRAP. The DNA of the CDR3 is TGTGCTAGTGGTTCGGACGTGGACCTCCCCGAGCAGTACTTC. This sequence encodes CASGSDVDLPEQYF.